This T cell receptor (beta chain) was identified during a study of blood T cell repertoires in COVID-19. The V gene end was trimmed by 8 bases and the J gene end by 1 base; junction bases not matched to a gene: 7. Germline CDR1 is MDHEN and CDR2 is SYDVKM. This CDR3 has 15 amino acids. Data came from immunoSEQ multiplex PCR; TCRdb stores just in-frame clones and leaves some out. Of about 320,000 clones in the sample, 80% to 90% were seen once. Sequencing used PBMCs or T cells enriched from blood (not recorded which). This sequence joins TRBV28 and TRBJ2-2; 7 nucleotides line up with TRBD2. The origin of this receptor is a man between 25 and 39 years old who had recovered from COVID-19. The CDR3 sequence is CASGTGGRNTGELFF. DNA of the CDR3: TGTGCCAGCGGCACGGGCGGGAGGAACACCGGGGAGCTGTTTTTT. Complete variable domain (other parts from reference TRBV28 and TRBJ2-2): DVKVTQSSRYLVKRTGEKVFLECVQDMDHENMFWYRQDPGLGLRLIYFSYDVKMKEKGDIPEGYSVSREKKERFSLILESASTNQTSMYLCASGTGGRNTGELFFGEGSRLTVL.